The 14 T cell receptor beta chains listed next were all sequenced from one sample in a study of beta chain features in type 1 diabetes. The sequenced template was cDNA made from the entire isolated RNA. Clones were read by immunoSEQ multiplex PCR, and TCRdb kept only the in-frame ones, dropping some. Of approximately 15,000 clones listed, 43% are singletons. Material: stem cell memory CD4+ T cells from blood. Receptor source: a woman aged 40 to 50 in good health.

The J gene is TRBJ2-3, the V gene TRBV25-1; D gene ambiguous. Trimming pared 7 bases from V and 1 base from J, leaving 9 bases between. CDR1 is MGHDK and CDR2 is SYGVNS in the germline V gene. This CDR3 is 13 amino acids long. CDR3 bases: TGTGCCAGCATGACGGCGGGCACAGATACGCAGTATTTT. Translating gives CASMTAGTDTQYF.

This chain uses TRBV7-2 with TRBJ1-3; D unclear. The V gene lost 1 base and the J gene lost 4 bases, with 5 bases spanning the gap. The germline gives CDR1 SGHTA, CDR2 FQGNSA. This CDR3 has 13 residues. CDR3: CASSLGAGNTIYF. CDR3 DNA: TGTGCCAGCAGCTTAGGGGCGGGAAACACCATATATTTT.

J is TRBJ1-2 and V is TRBV21-1; TRBD1 is the table's D call, not checked against the DNA. TRBV21-1 is a pseudogene segment. CDR3 size: 10 residues. The DNA of the CDR3 is TGTGCCAGCAGCAAATTACAGGGAAGCTTC. This translates into CASSKLQGSF.

This clone was seen only a few times. This rearrangement joins TRBV25-1 to TRBJ2-7; TRBD1 agrees at 9 bases. CDR3 length: 13 residues. V shed 6 bases and J 5 bases; nucleotides not matched to a gene: 5. CDR1 is MGHDK, CDR2 SYGVNS, per germline. The CDR3 spells CASRRTGENEQYF. The CDR3 nucleotides read TGTGCCAGCAGAAGGACAGGGGAAAACGAGCAGTACTTC.

This clone was counted between two and nine times. The chain combines TRBV7-2 with TRBJ2-5, with D unclear. The end of the DNA fits TRBJ2-7 better, so the J call may be wrong. Germline-derived CDR1 and CDR2 are SGHTA and FQGNSA. This CDR3 comprises 12 residues. The CDR3 DNA is TGTGCCAGCAGCTTATTCTCTTACGAGCAGTACTTC. Encoded protein: CASSLFSYEQYF.

This clone is classed as medium-sized. The chain couples TRBV29-1 to TRBJ2-1, with 10 bases fitting TRBD2. This CDR3 spans 12 amino acids. V shed 6 bases, J shed 6 bases, and the junction held 2 bases outside the gene matches. Germline CDR1 reads SQVTM; CDR2 reads ANQGSEA. Here the CDR3 reads CSVRTSGNEQFF. The CDR3 nucleotides are TGCAGCGTCCGGACTAGCGGCAATGAGCAGTTCTTC.

This clone was observed a handful of times. The rearrangement links TRBV6-5 to TRBJ2-1; possible D gene TRBD2, 7 bases. Germline V gene sequence: CDR1 MNHEY, CDR2 SVGAGI. V lost 10 bases, J lost 4 bases, and 17 bases lay in between. The CDR3 has 14 residues. CDR3 protein: CATGGQRRYNEQFF. The CDR3 DNA is TGTGCCACGGGAGGACAGCGAAGATACAATGAGCAGTTCTTC.

This chain uses TRBV14 with TRBJ1-1; no clear D. Trimming shortened V by 2 bases and J by 1 base, and 5 bases separated the two germline ends. The CDR3 runs 13 residues. Germline-derived CDR1 and CDR2 are SGHDN and FVKESK. The CDR3 DNA is TGTGCCAGCAGCCAACTCCCGAACACTGAAGCTTTCTTT. Translation gives CASSQLPNTEAFF. Looking up the rest from reference TRBV14 and TRBJ1-1 gives the full variable domain: EAGVTQFPSHSVIEKGQTVTLRCDPISGHDNLYWYRRVMGKEIKFLLHFVKESKQDESGMPNNRFLAERTGGTYSTLKVQPAELEDSGVYFCASSQLPNTEAFFGQGTRLTVV.

J is TRBJ1-6 and V is TRBV7-2, with TRBD1 matching over 8 bases. This CDR3 comprises 15 residues. Germline trimming cut 3 bases from V and 2 bases from J; bases unmatched to any gene: 0. Germline CDR1 and CDR2: SGHTA and FQGNSA. The DNA of the CDR3 is TGTGCCAGCAGCTTGGGACAGGCCTATAATTCACCCCTCCACTTT. Translation gives CASSLGQAYNSPLHF. Full variable domain (remainder filled in from reference TRBV7-2 and TRBJ1-6): GAGVSQSPSNKVTEKGKDVELRCDPISGHTALYWYRQSLGQGLEFLIYFQGNSAPDKSGLPSDRFSAERTGGSVSTLTIQRTQQEDSAVYLCASSLGQAYNSPLHFGNGTRLTVT.

This clone ranks as medium-sized (0.01 to 0.1%). The chain has TRBV23-1 and TRBJ1-2; D is uncertain. TRBV23-1 is marked as an open reading frame, function uncertain. V lost 0 bases and J lost 7, with 12 bases in between. The CDR3 consists of 14 residues. CDR3 bases: TGCGCCAGCAGTCAATCGTCGGGATACGGTGGCTACACCTTC. Protein sequence: CASSQSSGYGGYTF.

The chain links TRBV6-5 to TRBJ2-1, with 9 bases matching TRBD1. The trim removed 2 bases at V and 7 bases at J, leaving 9 bases unmatched. In germline, CDR1 is MNHEY, CDR2 SVGAGI. The CDR3 extends over 16 amino acids. CDR3 amino acids: CASSYDGTGYRNEQFF. For the CDR3, the DNA is TGTGCCAGCAGTTACGATGGGACAGGGTATAGAAATGAGCAGTTCTTC.

This clone has a handful of counts. V and J are TRBV18 and TRBJ1-4; 7 nucleotides line up with TRBD1. Per the germline V gene, CDR1 is KGHSH and CDR2 is LQKENI. The junction had 3 bases not matched to a gene; V was cut back by 1 base and J by 7 bases. CDR3 length equals 14 residues. The CDR3 nucleotides are TGTGCCAGCTCACCACAGGGGGCGGGTGAAAAACTGTTTTTT. Translation: CASSPQGAGEKLFF.

The gene calls are TRBV7-2 and TRBJ1-2; 7 nucleotides line up with TRBD1. Unmatched junction bases numbered 12, after V lost 1 base and J lost 4 bases. Per the germline V gene, CDR1 is SGHTA and CDR2 is FQGNSA. This CDR3 spans 17 amino acids. The CDR3: CASSLGLTGKGVYGYTF. CDR3 DNA sequence: TGTGCCAGCAGCTTAGGTTTGACAGGGAAGGGCGTCTATGGCTACACCTTC.

V gene TRBV5-1 combines with J gene TRBJ2-3; TRBD2 matches 9 bases. V lost 4 bases to trimming and J lost 4 bases; unmatched junction nucleotides: 22. The CDR3 spans 20 residues. Germline V gene lookup returns CDR1 SGHRS and CDR2 YFSETQ. Here the CDR3 reads CASSIRLAAVGLGVSDTQYF. The CDR3 DNA sequence: TGCGCCAGCAGCATACGACTAGCGGCTGTAGGGTTGGGGGTATCAGATACGCAGTATTTT.